Detailed here is one T cell receptor beta chain. The target antigen is unknown. The PCR ran on 60 Vbeta and 13 Jbeta primers. In the source study's methods: There were about 80 million unique TCR beta chains by a later count, and about 12 million of them were shared. TCRdb keeps only in-frame clones here, not all; method: immunoSEQ multiplex PCR. D and trimming were read from the DNA, whereas the V and J calls and clone size are those reported in that table. The repertoire holds roughly 130,000 clones, with 80% as singletons. The entry originates in a study of cytomegalovirus exposure and HLA in healthy donors. V was pared by 1 base and J by 5 bases, with 4 bases of the junction left unmatched. The CDR3 has 15 residues. The germline CDR1 and CDR2 sequences are SNHLY and FYNNEI. Study-level results: Rare TCR sequences dominated, though some public TCRs recurred in many donors. Within an earlier analysis, most TCR beta V segments proved productive either about 87% or about 30% of the time. The study listed some 160 cytomegalovirus-associated TCR beta chains.

The sample comprised PBMCs. The clonotype comes from a man aged 30-40 years in good health and CMV-seronegative. V is TRBV2 and J is TRBJ1-4; 7 bases agree with TRBD1. CDR3 amino acids: CASSEEGTVNEKLFF. CDR3 coding DNA: TGTGCCAGCAGTGAAGAAGGGACAGTCAATGAAAAACTGTTTTTT.